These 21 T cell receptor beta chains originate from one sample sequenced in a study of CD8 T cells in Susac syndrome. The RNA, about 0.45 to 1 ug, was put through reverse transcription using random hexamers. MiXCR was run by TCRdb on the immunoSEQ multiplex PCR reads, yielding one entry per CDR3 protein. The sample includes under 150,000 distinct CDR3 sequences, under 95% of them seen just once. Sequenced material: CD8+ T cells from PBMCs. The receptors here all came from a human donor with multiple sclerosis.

CDR3 sequence (DNA): TGTGCCAGCAGCTTAGTTGGGGACCCGGGCACTGAAGCTTTCTTT. Its protein product is CASSLVGDPGTEAFF. The chain carries TRBV7-9 and TRBJ1-1, with a tentative D call TRBD1 (5 bases). Trimming took off 1 base at V and 4 bases at J, with 13 bases between the two ends. The length of the CDR3 is 15 residues. Germline CDR1 SEHNR, CDR2 FQNEAQ (reference sequence).

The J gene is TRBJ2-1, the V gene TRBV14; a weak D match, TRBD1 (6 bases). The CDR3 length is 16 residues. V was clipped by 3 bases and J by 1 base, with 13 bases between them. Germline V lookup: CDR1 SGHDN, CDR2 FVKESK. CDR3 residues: CASSHRVRGSYNEQFF. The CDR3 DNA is TGTGCCAGCAGCCATCGGGTCAGGGGTTCCTACAATGAGCAGTTCTTC.

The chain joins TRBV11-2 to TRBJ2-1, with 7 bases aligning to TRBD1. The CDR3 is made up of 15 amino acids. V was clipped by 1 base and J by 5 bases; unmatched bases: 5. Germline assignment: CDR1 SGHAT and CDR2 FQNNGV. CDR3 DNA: TGTGCCAGCAGCTTAGGAGGGGGCTGGAACAATGAGCAGTTCTTC. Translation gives CASSLGGGWNNEQFF.

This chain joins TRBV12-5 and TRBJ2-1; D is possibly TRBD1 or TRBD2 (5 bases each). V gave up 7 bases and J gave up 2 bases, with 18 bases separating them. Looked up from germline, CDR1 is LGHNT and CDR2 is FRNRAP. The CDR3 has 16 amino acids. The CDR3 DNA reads TGTGCTAGTGCTATGGGACCCACTACCCCCTACAATGAGCAGTTCTTC. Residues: CASAMGPTTPYNEQFF.

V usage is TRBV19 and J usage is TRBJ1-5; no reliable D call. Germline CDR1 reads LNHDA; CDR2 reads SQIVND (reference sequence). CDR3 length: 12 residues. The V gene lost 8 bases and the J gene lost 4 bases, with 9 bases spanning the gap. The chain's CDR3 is CASAVGNQPQHF. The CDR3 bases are TGTGCCAGTGCCGTCGGGAATCAGCCCCAGCATTTT.

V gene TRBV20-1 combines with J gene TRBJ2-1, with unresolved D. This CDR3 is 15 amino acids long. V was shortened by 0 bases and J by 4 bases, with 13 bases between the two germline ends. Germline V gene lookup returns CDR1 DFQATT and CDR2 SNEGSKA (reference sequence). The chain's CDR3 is CSARDWGTEYNEQFF. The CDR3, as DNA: TGCAGTGCTAGAGATTGGGGAACCGAATACAATGAGCAGTTCTTC.

CDR3 nucleotides: TGTGCCAGTACCCTGACAGGGGGGATCAATCAGCCCCAGCATTTT. Translated, it gives CASTLTGGINQPQHF. V usage is TRBV19 and J usage is TRBJ1-5; 9 bases match TRBD1. The germline CDR1 and CDR2 sequences are LNHDA and SQIVND (reference sequence). With 7 bases clipped from V and 3 bases from J, the junction kept 7 bases outside the gene matches. The CDR3 spans 15 residues.

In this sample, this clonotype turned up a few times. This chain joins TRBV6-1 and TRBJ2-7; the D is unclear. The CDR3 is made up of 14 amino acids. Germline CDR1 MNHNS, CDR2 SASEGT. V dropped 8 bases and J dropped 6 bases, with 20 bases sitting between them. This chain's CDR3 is CASRGTFDQLEQYF. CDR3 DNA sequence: TGTGCCAGCCGTGGAACTTTCGACCAACTCGAGCAGTACTTC.

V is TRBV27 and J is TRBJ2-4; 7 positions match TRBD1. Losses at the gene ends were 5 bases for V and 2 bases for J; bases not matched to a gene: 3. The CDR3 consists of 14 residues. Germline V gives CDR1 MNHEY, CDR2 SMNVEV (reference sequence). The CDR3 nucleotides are TGTGCCAGCAGTACGACAGGGCCCAAAAACATTCAGTACTTC. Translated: CASSTTGPKNIQYF.

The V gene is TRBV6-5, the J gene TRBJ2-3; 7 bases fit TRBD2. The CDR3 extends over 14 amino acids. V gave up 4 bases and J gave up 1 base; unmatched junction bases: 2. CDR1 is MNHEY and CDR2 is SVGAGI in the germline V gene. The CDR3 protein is CASSWAGGTDTQYF. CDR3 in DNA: TGTGCCAGCAGTTGGGCGGGAGGCACAGATACGCAGTATTTT.

CDR3 protein: CASGDTKGEAFF. DNA of the CDR3: TGTGCCAGCGGGGATACAAAGGGGGAAGCTTTCTTT. The rearrangement uses TRBV6-5 and TRBJ1-1, with D tentatively TRBD1 (5 bases). Per the germline V gene, CDR1 is MNHEY and CDR2 is SVGAGI. Trimming took off 8 bases at V and 8 bases at J, with 15 bases between the two ends. CDR3 length: 12 amino acids.

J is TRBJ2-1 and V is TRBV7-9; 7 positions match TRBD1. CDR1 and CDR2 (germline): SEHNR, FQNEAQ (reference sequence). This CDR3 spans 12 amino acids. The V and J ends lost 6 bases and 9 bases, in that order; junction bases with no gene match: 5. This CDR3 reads CASSFTGVEQFF. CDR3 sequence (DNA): TGTGCCAGCAGTTTTACAGGGGTTGAGCAGTTCTTC.

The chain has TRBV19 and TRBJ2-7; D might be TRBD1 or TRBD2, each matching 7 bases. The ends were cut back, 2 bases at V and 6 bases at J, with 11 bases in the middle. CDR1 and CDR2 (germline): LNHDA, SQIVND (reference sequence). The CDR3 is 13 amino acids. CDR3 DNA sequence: TGTGCCAGTAGTATAAGCAGGGGGGGCGAGCAGTACTTC. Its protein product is CASSISRGGEQYF. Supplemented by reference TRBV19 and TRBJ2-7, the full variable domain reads DGGITQSPKYLFRKEGQNVTLSCEQNLNHDAMYWYRQDPGQGLRLIYYSQIVNDFQKGDIAEGYSVSREKKESFPLTVTSAQKNPTAFYLCASSISRGGEQYFGPGTRLTVT.

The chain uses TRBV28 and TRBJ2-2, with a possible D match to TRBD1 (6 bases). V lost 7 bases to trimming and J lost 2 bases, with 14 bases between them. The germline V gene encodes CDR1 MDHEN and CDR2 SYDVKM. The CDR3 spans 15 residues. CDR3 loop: CASNPVGANTGELFF. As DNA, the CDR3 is TGTGCCAGCAACCCTGTGGGGGCCAACACCGGGGAGCTGTTTTTT. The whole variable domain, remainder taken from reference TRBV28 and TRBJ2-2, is DVKVTQSSRYLVKRTGEKVFLECVQDMDHENMFWYRQDPGLGLRLIYFSYDVKMKEKGDIPEGYSVSREKKERFSLILESASTNQTSMYLCASNPVGANTGELFFGEGSRLTVL.

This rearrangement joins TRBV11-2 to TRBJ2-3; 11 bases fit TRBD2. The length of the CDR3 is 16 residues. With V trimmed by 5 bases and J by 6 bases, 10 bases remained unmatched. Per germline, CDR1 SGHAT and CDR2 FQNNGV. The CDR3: CASSDIAGGVPDTQYF. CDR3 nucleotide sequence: TGTGCCAGCAGCGATATAGCGGGAGGGGTCCCTGATACGCAGTATTTT.

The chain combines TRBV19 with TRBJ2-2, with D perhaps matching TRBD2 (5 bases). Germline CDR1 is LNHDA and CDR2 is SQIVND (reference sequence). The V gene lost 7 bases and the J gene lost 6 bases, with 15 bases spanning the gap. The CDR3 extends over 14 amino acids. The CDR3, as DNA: TGTGCCAGTACAGGACCAACGGGGTCCGGGGAGCTGTTTTTT. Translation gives CASTGPTGSGELFF.

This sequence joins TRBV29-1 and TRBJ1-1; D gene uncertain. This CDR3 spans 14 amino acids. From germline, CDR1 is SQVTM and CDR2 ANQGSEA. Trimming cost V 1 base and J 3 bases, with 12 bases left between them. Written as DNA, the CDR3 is TGCAGCGTTGAAGGGATCGGGGAGTACACTGAAGCTTTCTTT. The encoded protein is CSVEGIGEYTEAFF.

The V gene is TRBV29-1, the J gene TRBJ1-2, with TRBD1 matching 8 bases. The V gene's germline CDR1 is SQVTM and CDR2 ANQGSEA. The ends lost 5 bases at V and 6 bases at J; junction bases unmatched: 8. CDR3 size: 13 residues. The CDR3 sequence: CSVRGKDRDGYTF. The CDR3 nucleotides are TGCAGCGTTCGAGGGAAGGACAGGGATGGCTACACCTTC.

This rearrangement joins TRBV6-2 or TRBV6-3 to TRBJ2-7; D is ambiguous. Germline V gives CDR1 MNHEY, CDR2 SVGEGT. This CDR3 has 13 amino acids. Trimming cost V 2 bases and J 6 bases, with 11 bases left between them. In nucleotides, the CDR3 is TGTGCCAGCAGTTACCTTATCTTAGGCGAGCAGTACTTC. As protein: CASSYLILGEQYF.

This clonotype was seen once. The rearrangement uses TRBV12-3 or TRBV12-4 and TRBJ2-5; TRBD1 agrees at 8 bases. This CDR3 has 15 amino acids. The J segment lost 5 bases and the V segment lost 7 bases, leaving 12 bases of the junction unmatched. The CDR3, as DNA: TGTGCCAGCACCGCTATATCCAGGGGGCTGGAGACCCAGTACTTC. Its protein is CASTAISRGLETQYF.

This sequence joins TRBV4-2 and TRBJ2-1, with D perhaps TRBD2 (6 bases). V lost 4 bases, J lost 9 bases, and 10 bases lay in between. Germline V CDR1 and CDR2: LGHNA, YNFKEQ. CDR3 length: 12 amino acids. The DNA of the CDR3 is TGTGCCAGCAGCCGCTGGGACTCTGAGCAGTTCTTC. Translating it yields CASSRWDSEQFF.